This passage covers 30 T cell receptor beta chains from one sample sequenced in a study of T cell changes during pregnancy in multiple sclerosis (dated by TCRdb to about 2019). The library was generated by the immunoSEQ multiplex PCR assay. This immuneACCESS table, as held by TCRdb, lists in-frame sequences with V and J called but not all clones. Of the missing ones, under half trace to an unresolved V gene in checked studies; the others have no known cause. Here the sample has around 83,000 clones; about nine tenths occur a single time. The top ten constitute 0.45% to 0.55% of the sample. The sample here was CD4+ T cells from peripheral blood mononuclear cells, taken in the second trimester of pregnancy. These receptor sequences come from a female donor with multiple sclerosis, enrolled in a pregnancy study.

This clone was seen more than once but under ten times. V and J are TRBV4-2 and TRBJ1-4, with a weak D call TRBD1 (5 bases). Trimming removed 0 bases at V and 8 bases at J, with 16 bases between. This CDR3 has 16 residues. Germline CDR1 is LGHNA and CDR2 is YNFKEQ. This CDR3 reads CASSQEGVAGNEKLFF. CDR3 nucleotides: TGTGCCAGCAGCCAAGAGGGTGTGGCAGGGAACGAAAAACTGTTTTTT.

The chain joins TRBV9 to TRBJ2-7, with 9 bases fitting TRBD1. With V trimmed by 2 bases and J by 0 bases, 6 bases remained unmatched. Germline assignment: CDR1 SGDLS and CDR2 YYNGEE. CDR3 size: 16 residues. The CDR3 reads CASSVGTGMSSYEQYF. The CDR3 DNA follows: TGTGCCAGCAGCGTTGGGACAGGGATGAGCTCCTACGAGCAGTACTTC. Drawing the rest from reference TRBV9 and TRBJ2-7, the complete variable domain is DSGVTQTPKHLITATGQRVTLRCSPRSGDLSVYWYQQSLDQGLQFLIQYYNGEERAKGNILERFSAQQFPDLHSELNLSSLELGDSALYFCASSVGTGMSSYEQYFGPGTRLTVT.

The sample holds one count of this clone. V and J are TRBV2 and TRBJ1-2, with D possibly TRBD1 on 5 matching bases. Germline V CDR1 and CDR2: SNHLY, FYNNEI. Trimming took 4 bases from V and 1 from J, leaving 10 bases between them. CDR3 length: 14 amino acids. Here the CDR3 reads CASSGQMVNYGYTF. The CDR3 DNA reads as TGTGCCAGCAGTGGACAGATGGTTAACTATGGCTACACCTTC.

CDR3 residues: CASSIAGLAGYNEQFF. CDR3 DNA sequence: TGTGCCAGCAGCATTGCGGGACTAGCGGGGTACAATGAGCAGTTCTTC. The chain employs TRBV5-4 and TRBJ2-1, with 13 bases lining up with TRBD2. V gave up 4 bases and J gave up 4 bases; unmatched junction bases: 5. Per the germline V gene, CDR1 is SGHNT and CDR2 is YYREEE (reference sequence). This CDR3 is 16 amino acids long.

The chain links TRBV5-1 to TRBJ2-7, with 8 bases matching TRBD1. CDR3 length: 14 residues. Germline V lookup: CDR1 SGHRS, CDR2 YFSETQ. Losses at the gene ends were 4 bases for V and 2 bases for J; bases not matched to a gene: 5. The DNA of the CDR3 is TGCGCCAGCAGCCGGGACAGGAATACCTACGAGCAGTACTTC. It specifies CASSRDRNTYEQYF.

The gene calls are TRBV10-3 and TRBJ2-3; 7 bases are a match to TRBD1. J lost 3 bases, V lost 7 bases, and 10 bases had no gene match. The CDR3 loop spans 15 amino acids. Germline CDR1 and CDR2: ENHRY and SYGVKD. CDR3 residues: CAIKKGTVLTDTQYF. For the CDR3, the DNA is TGTGCCATCAAGAAAGGGACAGTACTAACAGATACGCAGTATTTT.

The chain joins TRBV9 to TRBJ2-1, with D tentatively TRBD2 (5 bases). The CDR3 sequence is 16 residues long. Deletions cut 4 bases from V and 3 bases from J, with 17 bases between. CDR1 is SGDLS, CDR2 YYNGEE, per germline. CDR3 loop: CASSSSSLRVYNEQFF. The CDR3, as DNA: TGTGCCAGCAGCTCTTCCTCCCTGAGGGTCTACAATGAGCAGTTCTTC.

The chain employs TRBV9 and TRBJ1-5; D might be TRBD1 (5 bases). Germline values: CDR1 SGDLS, CDR2 YYNGEE. Trimming stripped 4 bases from V and 3 bases from J, with 8 bases between. This CDR3 region has 13 residues. CDR3 residues: CASSLDINQPQHF. The CDR3 region has the DNA TGTGCCAGCAGCCTGGACATCAATCAGCCCCAGCATTTT.

The J gene is TRBJ1-5, the V gene TRBV19, with 9 bases identical to TRBD1. Trimming at V came to 3 bases and at J to 8 bases, leaving 8 bases not matched to a gene. Per germline, CDR1 LNHDA and CDR2 SQIVND (reference sequence). There are 15 residues in the CDR3. The CDR3 reads CASSMGDRALEPQHF. CDR3 in DNA: TGTGCCAGTAGTATGGGGGACAGGGCCTTGGAGCCCCAGCATTTT.

J is TRBJ2-2 and V is TRBV30; TRBD2 is a possible D gene (6 bases). Trimming removed 0 bases from V and 5 bases from J, with 16 bases in between. In germline, CDR1 is GTSNPN, CDR2 SVGIG (reference sequence). The CDR3 covers 16 residues. Here the CDR3 DNA reads TGTGCCTGGAGTGTAACGGGACGGACTATGACCGGGGAGCTGTTTTTT. Amino acid sequence: CAWSVTGRTMTGELFF.

This clone was observed once. V usage is TRBV7-9 and J usage is TRBJ2-1, with D tentatively TRBD1 (6 bases). V was trimmed by 5 bases and J by 1 base, leaving 12 bases between them. This CDR3 has 15 amino acids. Germline V gene sequence: CDR1 SEHNR, CDR2 FQNEAQ (reference sequence). In DNA, the CDR3 is TGTGCCAGCAGCCCACAGGGTTTATCCTACAATGAGCAGTTCTTC. Residues: CASSPQGLSYNEQFF.

V usage is TRBV6-6 and J usage is TRBJ1-2, with a tentative D call TRBD1 (5 bases). The germline V gene has CDR1 MNHNY and CDR2 SVGAGI (reference sequence). Trimming shortened V by 6 bases and J by 3 bases, and 20 bases separated the two germline ends. The CDR3 loop spans 16 amino acids. The CDR3 DNA is TGTGCCAGCAGCTTACCAATCACAGGCAGGGACTATGGCTACACCTTC. Its translation: CASSLPITGRDYGYTF.

The rearrangement links TRBV18 to TRBJ1-2; 8 bases fit TRBD1. The CDR3 contains 14 residues. V dropped 5 bases and J dropped 3; count of bases not matched to a gene: 5. Germline CDR1 and CDR2: KGHSH and LQKENI. The chain's CDR3 is CASSGQGEDYGYTF. CDR3 DNA: TGTGCCAGCTCAGGACAGGGTGAAGACTATGGCTACACCTTC.

The rearrangement links TRBV2 to TRBJ1-2, with 9 bases lining up with TRBD1. V lost 1 base and J lost 8; bases outside the gene matches: 11. Germline V gives CDR1 SNHLY, CDR2 FYNNEI. This CDR3 has 16 amino acids. DNA for the CDR3: TGTGCCAGCAGTGAAGAAACAGGGGGCATTGTATGGGGCTACACCTTC. Its translation: CASSEETGGIVWGYTF.

The J gene is TRBJ1-1, the V gene TRBV6-1; 8 bases agree with TRBD1. With V trimmed by 6 bases and J by 3 bases, 3 bases remained unmatched. The CDR3 runs 13 residues. The germline CDR1 and CDR2 sequences are MNHNS and SASEGT. The CDR3 nucleotides are TGTGCCAGCAGGGTGGACAGGGACACTGAAGCTTTCTTT. Encoded protein: CASRVDRDTEAFF.

The chain couples TRBV7-9 to TRBJ2-7; TRBD1 aligns across 7 bases. The CDR3 has 14 amino acids. Germline V CDR1 and CDR2: SEHNR, FQNEAQ (reference sequence). The V gene end was trimmed by 5 bases and the J gene end by 1 base; junction bases not matched to a gene: 5. CDR3 sequence: CASSLSGGSYEQYF. The CDR3 nucleotides read TGTGCCAGCAGCCTATCAGGGGGATCCTACGAGCAGTACTTC. Supplemented by reference TRBV7-9 and TRBJ2-7, the full variable domain reads DTGVSQNPRHKITKRGQNVTFRCDPISEHNRLYWYRQTLGQGPEFLTYFQNEAQLEKSRLLSDRFSAERPKGSFSTLEIQRTEQGDSAMYLCASSLSGGSYEQYFGPGTRLTVT.

This clone appeared a few times. This sequence joins TRBV19 and TRBJ1-5, with 7 positions matching TRBD1. Germline V lookup: CDR1 LNHDA, CDR2 SQIVND (reference sequence). This CDR3 comprises 16 residues. Unmatched junction bases numbered 11, after V lost 7 bases and J lost 2 bases. CDR3 region: CASINLGQSGNQPQHF. As DNA, the CDR3 is TGTGCCAGTATAAACTTGGGACAGTCGGGCAATCAGCCCCAGCATTTT.

The chain carries TRBV7-9 and TRBJ1-1; D may be TRBD1 (6 bases). This CDR3 spans 15 amino acids. Germline V lookup: CDR1 SEHNR, CDR2 FQNEAQ (reference sequence). V lost 5 bases and J lost 0, with 13 bases in between. CDR3 sequence (DNA): TGTGCCAGCAGCCCCCGACAGGAACTGAACACTGAAGCTTTCTTT. It translates to CASSPRQELNTEAFF.

The genes are TRBV28 and TRBJ1-4; possibly TRBD1 for D (5 bases). Trimming took 3 bases from V and 8 from J, leaving 13 bases between them. This CDR3 is built from 14 residues. Looked up from germline, CDR1 is MDHEN and CDR2 is SYDVKM. In DNA form, the CDR3 reads TGTGCCAGCAGTTTCCTAGGACCAGGGGAAAAACTGTTTTTT. Its translation: CASSFLGPGEKLFF.

This sequence joins TRBV18 and TRBJ2-1; 12 positions match TRBD2. The CDR3 is made up of 18 amino acids. Germline-derived CDR1 and CDR2 are KGHSH and LQKENI. The trim removed 3 bases at V and 0 bases at J, leaving 6 bases unmatched. CDR3 coding DNA: TGTGCCAGCTCACCCTTGGGGACTAGCGGGTTCTCCTACAATGAGCAGTTCTTC. This encodes CASSPLGTSGFSYNEQFF. The full variable domain, with the rest looked up from reference TRBV18 and TRBJ2-1, is NAGVMQNPRHLVRRRGQEARLRCSPMKGHSHVYWYRQLPEEGLKFMVYLQKENIIDESGMPKERFSAEFPKEGPSILRIQQVVRGDSAAYFCASSPLGTSGFSYNEQFFGPGTRLTVL.

The rearrangement uses TRBV7-7 and TRBJ2-5, with 10 bases identical to TRBD2. Germline CDR1 is SSHAT and CDR2 is FNYEAQ (reference sequence). V was pared by 4 bases and J by 2 bases, with 10 bases of the junction left unmatched. The CDR3 covers 17 residues. In DNA form, the CDR3 reads TGTGCCAGCAGCTCGGGAATGGCTAGCGGGGGACAAGAGACCCAGTACTTC. The encoded protein is CASSSGMASGGQETQYF.

The chain recombines TRBV28 with TRBJ1-2, with no clear D. The CDR3 covers 14 residues. The germline CDR1 and CDR2 sequences are MDHEN and SYDVKM. The V end was cut by 11 bases, the J end by 0 bases, with 16 bases between. The CDR3 reads CAGGSGITNYGYTF. The CDR3 bases are TGTGCCGGCGGGTCGGGCATTACTAACTATGGCTACACCTTC.

In DNA form, the CDR3 reads TGTGCCAGCAACCTAGCGGGAGGTATGGGTGAGCAGTTCTTC. It encodes CASNLAGGMGEQFF. The chain combines TRBV5-4 with TRBJ2-1; 11 nucleotides match TRBD2. CDR3 length: 14 residues. J was trimmed by 9 bases and V by 6 bases; bases with no gene match: 8. Germline V CDR1 and CDR2: SGHNT, YYREEE (reference sequence).

The chain carries TRBV11-2 and TRBJ1-2; 7 bases are a match to TRBD1. CDR3 length: 12 amino acids. The ends lost 5 bases at V and 6 bases at J; junction bases unmatched: 3. Germline V CDR1 and CDR2: SGHAT, FQNNGV. The CDR3 bases are TGTGCCAGCAGCCTGGGGACAGATGGCTACACCTTC. It yields the protein CASSLGTDGYTF.

Written as DNA, the CDR3 is TGTGCCAGCAGTTTAACAGGGGGTGACTACGAGCAGTACTTC. It specifies CASSLTGGDYEQYF. The gene calls are TRBV28 and TRBJ2-7, with 8 bases aligning to TRBD1. The V gene end was trimmed by 2 bases and the J gene end by 3 bases; junction bases not matched to a gene: 3. Germline loops: CDR1 MDHEN, CDR2 SYDVKM. The CDR3 is 14 amino acids.

This clone showed up just once. The CDR3 sequence: CASSPVGVRTGNTIYF. CDR3 coding DNA: TGTGCCAGCTCCCCGGTTGGAGTGAGAACTGGAAACACCATATATTTT. The chain links TRBV9 to TRBJ1-3; D gene ambiguous. Trimming removed 7 bases at V and 2 bases at J, with 19 bases between. Germline loops: CDR1 SGDLS, CDR2 YYNGEE. This CDR3 is 16 amino acids long.

The V gene is TRBV19, the J gene TRBJ1-2; possible D gene TRBD1, 5 bases. Between the trimmed V and J ends, which lost 4 bases and 5 bases, there was a span of 14 bases. The V gene's germline CDR1 is LNHDA and CDR2 SQIVND (reference sequence). The CDR3 has 14 residues. CDR3 region: CASSTDSRLYGYTF. CDR3 nucleotide sequence: TGTGCCAGTAGTACCGACAGTCGCCTATATGGCTACACCTTC.

V and J are TRBV4-1 and TRBJ1-2; D remains ambiguous. The length of the CDR3 is 17 residues. V was cut by 1 base and J by 1 base, with 16 bases left in between. Germline values: CDR1 MGHRA, CDR2 YSYEKL. The CDR3 here is CASSQVPGLRGNYGYTF. The CDR3 nucleotides are TGCGCCAGCAGCCAAGTACCGGGTCTTCGAGGTAACTATGGCTACACCTTC.

V gene TRBV5-4 combines with J gene TRBJ2-7, with 9 bases matching TRBD1. The CDR3 contains 15 residues. CDR1 and CDR2 (germline): SGHNT, YYREEE (reference sequence). V shed 3 bases, J shed 5 bases, and the junction held 9 bases outside the gene matches. The CDR3 protein is CASSSTGQGTNEQYF. CDR3 nucleotide sequence: TGTGCCAGCAGCTCGACTGGACAGGGGACGAACGAGCAGTACTTC.

This sequence joins TRBV10-3 and TRBJ2-3; a weak D match, TRBD1 (5 bases). This CDR3 spans 13 amino acids. V shed 5 bases and J shed 2 bases, with 8 bases lying between them. The V gene's germline CDR1 is ENHRY and CDR2 SYGVKD. CDR3 DNA: TGTGCCATCAGTCCACAGGACACAGATACGCAGTATTTT. It encodes CAISPQDTDTQYF.